The source of this TCR beta chain is a study of blood T cell repertoires in COVID-19. Study context: COVID-19 samples from acute and convalescent phases originated in the United States, Italy and Spain. The cDNA or gDNA used as material had been derived from T cells, B-cell-depleted T cells, or PBMCs.

Per the original data handling: Cell counts per sample came from amplifying reference gene primers. The method was immunoSEQ multiplex PCR; TCRdb's version includes in-frame clones alone and lacks a portion of them. The V and J calls and clone size were taken over from that table, and D and trimming were inferred from the DNA. The sample gives some 180,000 clones, roughly four fifths of which show up once; more than 10% is in the top ten. V lost 3 bases and J lost 7; bases outside the gene matches: 4. CDR3 length: 13 amino acids. Per the germline V gene, CDR1 is SGDLS and CDR2 is YYNGEE. Seattle researchers signed up patients amid active infection and tracked them longitudinally.

Material for sequencing was peripheral blood. V and J are TRBV9 and TRBJ1-2, with TRBD1 matching over 9 bases. The TCR sequence derives from a woman aged 80 or over with COVID-19, enrolled during active disease. The CDR3 loop reads CASSGTGDSGYTF. The CDR3 bases are TGTGCCAGCAGCGGGACAGGGGATAGTGGCTACACCTTC.